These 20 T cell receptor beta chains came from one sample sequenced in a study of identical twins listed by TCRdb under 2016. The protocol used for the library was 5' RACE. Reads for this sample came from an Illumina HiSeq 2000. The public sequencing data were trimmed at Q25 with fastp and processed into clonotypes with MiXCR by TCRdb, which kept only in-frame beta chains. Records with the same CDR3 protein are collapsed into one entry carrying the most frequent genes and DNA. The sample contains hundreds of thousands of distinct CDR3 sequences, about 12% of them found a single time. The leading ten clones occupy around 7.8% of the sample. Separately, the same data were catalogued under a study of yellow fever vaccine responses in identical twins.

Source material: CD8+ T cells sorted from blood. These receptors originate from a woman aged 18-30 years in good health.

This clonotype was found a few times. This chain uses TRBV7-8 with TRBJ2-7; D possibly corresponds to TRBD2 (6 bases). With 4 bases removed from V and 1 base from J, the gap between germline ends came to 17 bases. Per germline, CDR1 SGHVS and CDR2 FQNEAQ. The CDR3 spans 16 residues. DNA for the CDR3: TGTGCCAGCAGCTCCGGAGGGCCTAGCCTATCCTACGAGCAGTACTTC. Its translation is CASSSGGPSLSYEQYF.

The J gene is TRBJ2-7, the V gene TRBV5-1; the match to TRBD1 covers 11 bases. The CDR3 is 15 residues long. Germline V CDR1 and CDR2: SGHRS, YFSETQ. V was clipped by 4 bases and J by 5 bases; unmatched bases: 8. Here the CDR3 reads CASSDGTGGMDEQYV. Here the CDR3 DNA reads TGCGCCAGCAGCGATGGGACAGGGGGGATGGACGAGCAGTACGTC.

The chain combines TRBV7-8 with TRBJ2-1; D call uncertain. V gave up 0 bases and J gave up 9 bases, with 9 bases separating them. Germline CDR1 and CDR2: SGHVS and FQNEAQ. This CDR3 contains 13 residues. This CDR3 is CASSLALVVEQFF. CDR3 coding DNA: TGTGCCAGCAGCTTAGCCTTGGTAGTTGAGCAGTTCTTC.

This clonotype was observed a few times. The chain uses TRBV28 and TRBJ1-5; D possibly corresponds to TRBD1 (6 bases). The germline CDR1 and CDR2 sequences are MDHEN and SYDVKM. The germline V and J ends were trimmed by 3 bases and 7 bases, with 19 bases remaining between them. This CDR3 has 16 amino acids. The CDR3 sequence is CASSFGGGQSRQPQHF. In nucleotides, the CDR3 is TGTGCCAGCAGTTTCGGCGGGGGCCAAAGCCGGCAGCCCCAGCATTTT.

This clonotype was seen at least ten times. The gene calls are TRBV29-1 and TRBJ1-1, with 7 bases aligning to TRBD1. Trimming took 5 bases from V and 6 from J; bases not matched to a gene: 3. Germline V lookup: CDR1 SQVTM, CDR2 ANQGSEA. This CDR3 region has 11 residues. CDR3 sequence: CSVPRGAEAFF. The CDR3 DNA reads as TGCAGCGTTCCCAGGGGGGCTGAAGCTTTCTTT.

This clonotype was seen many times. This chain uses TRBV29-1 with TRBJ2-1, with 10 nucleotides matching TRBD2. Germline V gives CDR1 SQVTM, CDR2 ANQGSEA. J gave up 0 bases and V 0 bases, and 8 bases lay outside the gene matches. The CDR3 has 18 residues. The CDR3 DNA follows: TGCAGCGTTGAAGATCTTTCGAAGCGGGGGGGCTCCTACAATGAGCAGTTCTTC. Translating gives CSVEDLSKRGGSYNEQFF.

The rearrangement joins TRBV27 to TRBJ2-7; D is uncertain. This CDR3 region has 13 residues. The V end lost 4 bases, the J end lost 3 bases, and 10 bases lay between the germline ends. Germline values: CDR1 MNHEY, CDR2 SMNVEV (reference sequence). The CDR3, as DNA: TGTGCCAGCAGTTCTCCTTCGATCTACGAGCAGTACGTC. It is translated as CASSSPSIYEQYV.

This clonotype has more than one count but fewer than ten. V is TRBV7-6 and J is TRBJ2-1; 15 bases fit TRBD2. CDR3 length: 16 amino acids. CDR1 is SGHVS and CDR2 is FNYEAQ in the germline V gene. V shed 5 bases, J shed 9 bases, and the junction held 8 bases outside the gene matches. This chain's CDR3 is CASSNGLAGGVREQFF. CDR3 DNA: TGTGCCAGCAGCAACGGACTAGCGGGAGGGGTACGTGAGCAGTTCTTC.

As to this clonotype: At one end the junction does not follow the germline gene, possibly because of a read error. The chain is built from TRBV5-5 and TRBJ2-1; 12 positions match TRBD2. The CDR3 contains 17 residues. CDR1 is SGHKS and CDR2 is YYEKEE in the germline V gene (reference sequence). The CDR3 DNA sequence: TGTGCCAGCAGCTTGGACCCGACTAGCGGGAGTTACAATGAGCAGTCCTTC. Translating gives CASSLDPTSGSYNEQSF. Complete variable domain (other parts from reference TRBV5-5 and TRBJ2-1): DAGVTQSPTHLIKTRGQQVTLRCSPISGHKSVSWYQQVLGQGPQFIFQYYEKEERGRGNFPDRFSARQFPNYSSELNVNALLLGDSALYLCASSLDPTSGSYNEQSFGPGTRLTVL.

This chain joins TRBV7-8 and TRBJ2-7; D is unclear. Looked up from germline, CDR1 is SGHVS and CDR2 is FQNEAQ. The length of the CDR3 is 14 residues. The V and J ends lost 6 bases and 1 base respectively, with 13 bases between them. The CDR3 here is CASSYIPRSYEQYV. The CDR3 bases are TGTGCCAGCAGTTACATACCCCGGTCCTACGAGCAGTACGTC.

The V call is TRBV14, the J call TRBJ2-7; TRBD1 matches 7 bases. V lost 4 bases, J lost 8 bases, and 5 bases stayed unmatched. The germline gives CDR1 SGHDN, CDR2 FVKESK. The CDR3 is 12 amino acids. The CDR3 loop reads CASSRRTGQQYV. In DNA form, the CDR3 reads TGTGCCAGCAGCCGACGGACAGGCCAGCAGTACGTC.

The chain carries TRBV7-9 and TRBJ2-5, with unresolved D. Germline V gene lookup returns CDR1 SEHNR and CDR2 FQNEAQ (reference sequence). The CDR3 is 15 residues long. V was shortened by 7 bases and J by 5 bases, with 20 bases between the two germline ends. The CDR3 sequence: CASTPPLDPRETQYF. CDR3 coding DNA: TGTGCCAGCACCCCGCCCCTGGACCCGAGGGAGACCCAGTACTTC.

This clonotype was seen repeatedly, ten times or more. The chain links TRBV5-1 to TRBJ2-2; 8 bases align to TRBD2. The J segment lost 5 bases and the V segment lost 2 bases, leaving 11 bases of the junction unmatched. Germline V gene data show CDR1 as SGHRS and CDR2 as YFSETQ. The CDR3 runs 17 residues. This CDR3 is CASSLLLAGGSTGELFF. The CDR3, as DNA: TGCGCCAGCAGCTTACTTCTGGCGGGGGGATCTACCGGGGAGCTGTTTTTT. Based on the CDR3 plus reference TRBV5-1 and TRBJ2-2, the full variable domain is KAGVTQTPRYLIKTRGQQVTLSCSPISGHRSVSWYQQTPGQGLQFLFEYFSETQRNKGNFPGRFSGRQFSNSRSEMNVSTLELGDSALYLCASSLLLAGGSTGELFFGEGSRLTVL.

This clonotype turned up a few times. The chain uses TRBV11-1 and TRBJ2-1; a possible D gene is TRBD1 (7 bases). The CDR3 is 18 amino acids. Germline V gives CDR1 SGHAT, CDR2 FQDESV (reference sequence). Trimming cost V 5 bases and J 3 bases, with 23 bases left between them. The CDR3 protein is CASSPQGTAAGFYNEQFF. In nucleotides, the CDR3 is TGTGCCAGCAGCCCACAGGGGACGGCGGCGGGATTCTACAATGAGCAGTTCTTC.

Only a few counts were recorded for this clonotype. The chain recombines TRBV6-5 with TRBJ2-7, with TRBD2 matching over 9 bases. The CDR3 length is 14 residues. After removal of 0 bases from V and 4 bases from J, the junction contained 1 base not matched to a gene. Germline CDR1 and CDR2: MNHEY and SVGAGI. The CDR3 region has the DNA TGTGCCAGCAGTTACTCAGCGGGGGGATACGAGCAGTACTTC. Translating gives CASSYSAGGYEQYF.

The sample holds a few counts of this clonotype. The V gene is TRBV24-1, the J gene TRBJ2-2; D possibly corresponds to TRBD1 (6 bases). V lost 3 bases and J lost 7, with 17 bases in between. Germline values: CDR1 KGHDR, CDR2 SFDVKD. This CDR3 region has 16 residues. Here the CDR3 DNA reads TGTGCCACCAGTGATACATACAGGGAGTCGGGCGGGGAGCTGTTTTTT. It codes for CATSDTYRESGGELFF.

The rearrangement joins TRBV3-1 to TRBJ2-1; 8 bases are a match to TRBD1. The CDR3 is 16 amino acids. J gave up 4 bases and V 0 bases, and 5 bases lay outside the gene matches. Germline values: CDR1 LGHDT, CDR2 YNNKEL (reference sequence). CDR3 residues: CASSQEGQGAYNEQFF. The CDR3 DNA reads TGTGCCAGCAGCCAAGAGGGGCAGGGGGCTTACAATGAGCAGTTCTTC.

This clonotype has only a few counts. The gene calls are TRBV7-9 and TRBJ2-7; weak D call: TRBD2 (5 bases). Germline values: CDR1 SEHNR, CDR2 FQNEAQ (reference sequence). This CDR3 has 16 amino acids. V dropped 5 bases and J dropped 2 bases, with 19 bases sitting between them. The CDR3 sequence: CASSTPSGGLPYEQYF. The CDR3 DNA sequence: TGTGCCAGCAGCACACCCTCAGGAGGTTTGCCCTACGAGCAGTACTTC.

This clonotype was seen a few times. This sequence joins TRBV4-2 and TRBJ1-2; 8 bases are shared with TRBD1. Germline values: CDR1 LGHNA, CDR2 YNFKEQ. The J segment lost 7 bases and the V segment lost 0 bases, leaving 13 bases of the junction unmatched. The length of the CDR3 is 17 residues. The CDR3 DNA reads TGTGCCAGCAGCCAAGAAACCGGTGGACAGGGCTATGGTGGCTACACCTTC. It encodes CASSQETGGQGYGGYTF.

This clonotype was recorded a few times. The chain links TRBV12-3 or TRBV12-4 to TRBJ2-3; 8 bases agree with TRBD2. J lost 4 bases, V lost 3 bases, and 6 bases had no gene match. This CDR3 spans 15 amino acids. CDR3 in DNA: TGTGCCAGCAGTTTTAACGGGAGGGGCGCAGATACGCAGTATTTT. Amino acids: CASSFNGRGADTQYF.